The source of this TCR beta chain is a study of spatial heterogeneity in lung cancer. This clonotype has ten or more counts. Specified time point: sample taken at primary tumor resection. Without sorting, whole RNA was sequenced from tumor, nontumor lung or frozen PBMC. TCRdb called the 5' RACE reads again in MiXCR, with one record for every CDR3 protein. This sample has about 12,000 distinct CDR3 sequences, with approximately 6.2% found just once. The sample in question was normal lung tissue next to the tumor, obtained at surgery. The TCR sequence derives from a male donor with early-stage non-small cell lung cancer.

DNA of the CDR3: TGTGCCAGCAGCCAAGTGACAGGGGGAACTGAAGCTTTCTTT. The encoded protein is CASSQVTGGTEAFF. The genes are TRBV7-2 and TRBJ1-1; TRBD1 aligns across 9 bases. Germline trimming cut 5 bases from V and 5 bases from J; bases unmatched to any gene: 6. This CDR3 is built from 14 residues. Germline CDR1 reads SGHTA; CDR2 reads FQGNSA.